This T cell receptor beta chain was sequenced for a study of cytomegalovirus exposure and HLA in healthy donors. With 60 Vbeta and 13 Jbeta primers, the PCR was carried out. Sequencing used immunoSEQ multiplex PCR; TCRdb keeps in-frame clones, though not all of them. Altogether 150,000 to 200,000 clones are present, approximately 79% being singletons, with the ten largest covering nearly 4.5%. A single count supports this clone. Trimming stripped 0 bases from V and 4 bases from J, with 10 bases between. The CDR3 extends over 15 amino acids. CDR1 and CDR2 (germline): LNHNV, YYDKDF (reference sequence).

Sequencing was performed on PBMCs. The rearrangement joins TRBV15 to TRBJ1-3; D is uncertain. This receptor was taken from a woman in her twenties or thirties in good health and CMV-seropositive. The CDR3 region is CATSRDPGSGNTIYF. The CDR3 nucleotides are TGTGCCACCAGCAGAGATCCGGGTTCGGGAAACACCATATATTTT.